Listed below are T cell receptor beta chains from one sample, sequenced in a study of T cell repertoires in cytomegalovirus infection. TCRdb processed the reads anew with MiXCR; each CDR3 protein has one entry. In the table there are roughly 200,000 distinct CDR3 sequences, approximately 17% of which are singletons. Sequencing used CD8+ T cells from PBMCs. The receptor set was obtained from a human donor in good health (CMV status not recorded). Some clones in this sample may be carry-over from other donors' samples. CDR3s include the opening cysteine and the closing phenylalanine or tryptophan. D genes are given only for firm matches. Clone size is shown for a subset of rows, as once, few, many or a class of expanded clone.

cdr3_aa	cdr3_nt	clone_size	v_call	d_call	j_call
CASSSNGGTKNIQYF	TGTGCCAGCAGCTCGAACGGGGGAACCAAAAACATTCAGTACTTC	medium-sized	TRBV7-2	-	TRBJ2-4
CASEAQSNEQFF	TGTGCCAGCGAAGCACAGTCCAATGAGCAGTTCTTC	few	TRBV2	-	TRBJ2-1
CASSFTGVDQPQHF	TGTGCCAGCAGTTTCACAGGGGTGGATCAGCCCCAGCATTTT	-	TRBV27	TRBD1	TRBJ1-5
CASSSGPVRYGYTF	TGTGCCAGCAGCTCCGGACCAGTACGTTATGGCTACACCTTC	-	TRBV7-2	-	TRBJ1-2
CASQFPGDRINEQYF	TGTGCCAGCCAATTTCCTGGGGACCGAATCAACGAGCAGTACTTC	-	TRBV11-2	-	TRBJ2-7
CASSWTGLKGNTEAFF	TGTGCCAGCAGTTGGACAGGGTTGAAGGGGAACACTGAAGCTTTCTTT	-	TRBV12-3/TRBV12-4	TRBD1	TRBJ1-1
CASSPPGGRGADTQYF	TGTGCCAGCAGCCCCCCCGGTGGGCGGGGGGCAGATACGCAGTATTTT	-	TRBV7-2	TRBD2	TRBJ2-3
CASSLTRRGQENTEAFF	TGTGCCAGCAGCTTAACTAGGAGGGGTCAAGAGAACACTGAAGCTTTCTTT	-	TRBV7-3	-	TRBJ1-1
CASSLGGVRSANVLTF	TGTGCCAGCAGCCTGGGTGGGGTTCGTTCGGCCAACGTCCTGACTTTC	few	TRBV7-9	-	TRBJ2-6
CSVGGQGYEQYF	TGCAGCGTCGGGGGACAGGGGTACGAGCAGTACTTC	-	TRBV29-1	TRBD1	TRBJ2-7
CAWRLWGDDNTEAFF	TGTGCCTGGAGACTCTGGGGAGATGACAACACTGAAGCTTTCTTT	-	TRBV30	-	TRBJ1-1
CASSFRSVGALNTEAFF	TGTGCCAGCAGTTTTAGGTCGGTGGGGGCTTTGAACACTGAAGCTTTCTTT	-	TRBV28	-	TRBJ1-1